Below, one T cell receptor (beta chain) is given with its context. No antigen is known for it. This sample was included in a study of T cells after posttransplantation cyclophosphamide. General study points: Recipient CMV seropositivity and CMV reactivation strongly tracked TRB clonality. Donor-recipient repertoire similarity was low at 1-2 months, rising over year one. TRB overlap between skin or GI tissue T cells and blood was limited.

This CDR3 contains 13 residues. Trimming took 7 bases from V and 3 from J, leaving 10 bases between them. Germline values: CDR1 LNHDA, CDR2 SQIVND (reference sequence). Method: immunoSEQ multiplex PCR; TCRdb's copy keeps in-frame clones and lacks some. The sample holds some 10,000 clones, 65% to 85% seen once. Busulfan-fludarabine conditioning, marrow transplant, and cyclophosphamide on days +3 and +4 were administered. The rearrangement links TRBV19 to TRBJ1-5, with unresolved D. The sequencing here drew on PBMCs, taken after allogeneic stem cell transplant with posttransplant cyclophosphamide. The TCR comes from a female patient between 50 and 59 years old who received an allogeneic stem cell transplant from a related donor, was CMV-positive, and had no GVHD. The graft donor may be the source of some T cells. CDR3 sequence reads: CASTRRANQPQHF. In DNA form, the CDR3 reads TGTGCCAGTACGCGGAGGGCCAATCAGCCCCAGCATTTT.